This T cell receptor beta chain is drawn from a study of blood T cell repertoires in COVID-19. Only in-frame clones appear in the TCRdb table, and some are missing; sequencing was by immunoSEQ multiplex PCR. The sample has 150,000 to 200,000 clones, 70% to 85% seen once; the top ten hold 17%. The CDR3 runs to 16 residues. Germline values: CDR1 LNHDA, CDR2 SQIVND (reference sequence). The germline V and J ends were trimmed by 3 bases and 0 bases, with 9 bases remaining between them. This clonotype was sampled from a woman between 45 and 65 years old who had recovered from COVID-19. V and J are TRBV19 and TRBJ2-6; no reliable D call. The sequenced sample was PBMCs or T cells enriched from blood (not recorded which). The CDR3 coding sequence is TGTGCCAGTAGTATGATAGTATCCTCTGGGGCCAACGTCCTGACTTTC. It codes for CASSMIVSSGANVLTF.